These T cell receptor beta chains were read from a single sample in a study of naive and memory T cell subsets. TCRdb analysed the UMI-ligation and nested PCR reads with MiXCR anew, one entry per CDR3 protein. Among 95,000 to 150,000 distinct CDR3 sequences, 36% were seen once, and the ten largest hold about 1%. The sample comprised central memory CD4+ T cells from blood. The origin of the receptors is a human donor in good health. The CDR3 runs from the conserved cysteine through the conserved F or W. The D gene is left open where the match is weak. Not every row has a clone size; where given, it reads once, few, many or a size class.

d_call,v_call,cdr3_length,j_call,clone_size,cdr3_aa,cdr3_nt
-,TRBV28,15,TRBJ2-2,-,CASSLSAYNTGELFF,TGTGCCAGCAGTTTATCGGCATACAACACCGGGGAGCTGTTTTTT
-,TRBV5-1,14,TRBJ2-1,-,CASSLDGRYNEQFF,TGCGCCAGCAGCTTGGACGGGAGATACAATGAGCAGTTCTTC
-,TRBV5-1,14,TRBJ2-5,many,CASSASTVAETQYF,TGCGCCAGCAGCGCCTCGACAGTGGCGGAGACCCAGTACTTC
-,TRBV14,14,TRBJ1-1,-,CASSQGRLGTEAFF,TGTGCCAGCAGCCAGGGCAGGTTGGGCACTGAAGCTTTCTTT
TRBD1,TRBV12-3/TRBV12-4,15,TRBJ2-7,few,CASSLVWTGVYEQYF,TGTGCCAGCAGTTTAGTTTGGACAGGAGTCTACGAGCAGTACTTC
-,TRBV2,16,TRBJ2-2,few,CASSELDATNTGELFF,TGTGCCAGCAGTGAATTGGACGCTACGAACACCGGGGAGCTGTTTTTT
-,TRBV28,16,TRBJ2-3,many,CASRFMEALSTDTQYF,TGTGCCAGCAGATTTATGGAGGCTTTAAGCACAGATACGCAGTATTTT
-,TRBV6-6,15,TRBJ2-1,-,CASSYPGGGDREQFF,TGTGCCAGCAGTTACCCGGGGGGCGGGGACAGAGAGCAGTTCTTC
TRBD1,TRBV5-1,13,TRBJ1-2,many,CASRKDRTSGYTF,TGCGCCAGCAGAAAGGACAGGACAAGTGGCTACACCTTC
-,TRBV28,14,TRBJ2-1,-,CASSLESSYNEQFF,TGTGCCAGCAGTTTAGAGAGCTCCTACAATGAGCAGTTCTTC
-,TRBV14,13,TRBJ2-1,-,CASSQDLWTEQFF,TGTGCCAGCAGCCAAGATCTTTGGACAGAGCAGTTCTTC
-,TRBV6-6,14,TRBJ1-5,-,CASRRTDLSQPQHF,TGTGCCAGCAGGCGGACGGACTTAAGCCAGCCCCAGCATTTT
TRBD2,TRBV6-5,16,TRBJ2-2,-,CASSRTSGSYTGELFF,TGTGCCAGCAGCCGTACTAGCGGGAGTTACACCGGGGAGCTGTTTTTT
-,TRBV29-1,15,TRBJ2-5,-,CSVTPGPGAGETQYF,TGCAGCGTAACACCCGGGCCGGGAGCAGGAGAGACCCAGTACTTC
-,TRBV29-1,12,TRBJ2-7,-,CSVTETSYEQYF,TGCAGCGTGACAGAGACGTCCTACGAGCAGTACTTC
TRBD2,TRBV20-1,13,TRBJ2-3,-,CSASGRATDTQYF,TGCAGTGCTAGCGGGAGGGCGACAGATACGCAGTATTTT
-,TRBV5-1,14,TRBJ2-2,-,CASSYRMDTGELFF,TGCGCCAGCAGCTATCGGATGGATACCGGGGAGCTGTTTTTT
-,TRBV6-6,13,TRBJ1-1,few,CATGGDMNTEAFF,TGTGCCACCGGGGGGGACATGAACACTGAAGCTTTCTTT
TRBD2,TRBV29-1,12,TRBJ2-1,-,CSGGLAVNEQFF,TGCAGCGGGGGACTAGCGGTCAATGAGCAGTTCTTC
-,TRBV5-1,14,TRBJ1-2,once,CASSPRQSNYGYTF,TGCGCCAGCAGCCCTAGACAGAGTAACTATGGCTACACCTTC
-,TRBV7-3,15,TRBJ2-6,-,CASSSSGVGANVLTF,TGTGCCAGCAGCTCCTCAGGGGTCGGGGCCAACGTCCTGACTTTC
-,TRBV10-3,14,TRBJ2-1,-,CAIGEVAGSNEQFF,TGTGCCATCGGGGAGGTGGCGGGGTCCAATGAGCAGTTCTTC